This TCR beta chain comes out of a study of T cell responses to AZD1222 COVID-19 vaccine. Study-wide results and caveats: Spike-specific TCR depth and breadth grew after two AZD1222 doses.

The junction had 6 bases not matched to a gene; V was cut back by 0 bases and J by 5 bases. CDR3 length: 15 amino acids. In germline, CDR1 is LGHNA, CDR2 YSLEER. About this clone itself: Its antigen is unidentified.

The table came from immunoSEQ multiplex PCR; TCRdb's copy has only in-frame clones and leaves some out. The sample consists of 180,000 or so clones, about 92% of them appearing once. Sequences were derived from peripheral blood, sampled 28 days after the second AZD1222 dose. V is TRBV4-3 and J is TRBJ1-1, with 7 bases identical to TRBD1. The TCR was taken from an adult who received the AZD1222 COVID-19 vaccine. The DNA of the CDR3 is TGCGCCAGCAGCCAAGAGAGGGGGCGGGGGACTGAAGCTTTCTTT. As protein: CASSQERGRGTEAFF.